This TCR beta chain stems from a study of blood T cell repertoires in COVID-19. This clone was seen only a few times. CDR1 is SGHRS and CDR2 is YFSETQ in the germline V gene. V lost 0 bases and J 0 bases, leaving 12 bases between the germline ends. CDR3 size: 16 residues. Authors' data handling: Estimated nucleated cell counts came from reference gene primer amplification. Clones were read by immunoSEQ multiplex PCR, and TCRdb kept only the in-frame ones, dropping some. V, J and clone size derive from that table, while D and trimming were established from the DNA sequence. The sample has about 210,000 clones, about 88% seen once.

The sample consisted of peripheral blood. The sequence derives from a young man with active or convalescent COVID-19. The chain combines TRBV5-1 with TRBJ1-1; tentatively, D is TRBD1 (5 bases). CDR3 nucleotide sequence: TGCGCCAGCAGCTTGGGTGGGGCGCACATGAACACTGAAGCTTTCTTT. It codes for CASSLGGAHMNTEAFF.